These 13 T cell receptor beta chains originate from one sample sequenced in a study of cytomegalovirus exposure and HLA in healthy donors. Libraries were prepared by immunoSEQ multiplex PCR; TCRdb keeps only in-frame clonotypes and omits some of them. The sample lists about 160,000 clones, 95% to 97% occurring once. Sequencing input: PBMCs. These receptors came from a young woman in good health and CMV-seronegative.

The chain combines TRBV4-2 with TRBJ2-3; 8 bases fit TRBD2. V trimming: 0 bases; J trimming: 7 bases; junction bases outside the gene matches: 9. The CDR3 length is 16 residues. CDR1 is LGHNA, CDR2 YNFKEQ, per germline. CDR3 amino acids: CASSQDTRGVRNTQYF. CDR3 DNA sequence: TGTGCCAGCAGCCAAGATACGCGGGGGGTGAGGAATACGCAGTATTTT.

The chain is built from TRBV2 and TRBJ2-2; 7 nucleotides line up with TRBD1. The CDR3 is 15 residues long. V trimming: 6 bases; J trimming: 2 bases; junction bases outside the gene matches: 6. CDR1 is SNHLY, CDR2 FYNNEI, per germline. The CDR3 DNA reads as TGTGCCAGCAGGACAGGGTCTTTAAACACCGGGGAGCTGTTTTTT. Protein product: CASRTGSLNTGELFF.

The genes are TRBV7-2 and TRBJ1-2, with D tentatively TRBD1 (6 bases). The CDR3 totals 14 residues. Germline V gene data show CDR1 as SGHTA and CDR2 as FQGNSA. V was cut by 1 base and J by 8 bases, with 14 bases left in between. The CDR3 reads CASSLDYRERGYTF. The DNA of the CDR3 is TGTGCCAGCAGCTTAGACTACAGGGAACGCGGCTACACCTTC.

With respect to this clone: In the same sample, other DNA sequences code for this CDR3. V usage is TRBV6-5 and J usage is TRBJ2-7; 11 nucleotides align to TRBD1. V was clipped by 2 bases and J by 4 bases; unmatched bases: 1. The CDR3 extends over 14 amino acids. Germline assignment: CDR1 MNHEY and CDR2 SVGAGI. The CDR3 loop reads CASSYRDRGYEQYF. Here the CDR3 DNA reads TGTGCCAGCAGTTACAGGGACAGGGGGTACGAGCAGTACTTC.

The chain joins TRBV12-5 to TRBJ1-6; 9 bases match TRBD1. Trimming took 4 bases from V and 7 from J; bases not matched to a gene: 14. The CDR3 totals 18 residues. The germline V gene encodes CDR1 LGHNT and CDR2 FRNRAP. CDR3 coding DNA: TGTGCTAGTGGTTCGATGACCCAGACAGGGGGGACCAATTCACCCCTCCACTTT. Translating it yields CASGSMTQTGGTNSPLHF.

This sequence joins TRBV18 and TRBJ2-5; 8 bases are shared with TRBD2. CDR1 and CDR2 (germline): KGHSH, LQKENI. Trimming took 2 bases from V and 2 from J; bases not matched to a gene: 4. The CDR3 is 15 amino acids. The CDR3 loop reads CASSPGASGQETQYF. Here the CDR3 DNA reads TGTGCCAGCTCACCAGGAGCTAGCGGGCAAGAGACCCAGTACTTC.

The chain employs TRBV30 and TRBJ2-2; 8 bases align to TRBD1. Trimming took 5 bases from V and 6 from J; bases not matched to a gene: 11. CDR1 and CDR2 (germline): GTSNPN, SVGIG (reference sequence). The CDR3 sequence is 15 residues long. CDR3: CAWGLGQGYSGELFF. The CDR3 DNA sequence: TGTGCCTGGGGCCTCGGACAGGGATATTCCGGGGAGCTGTTTTTT.

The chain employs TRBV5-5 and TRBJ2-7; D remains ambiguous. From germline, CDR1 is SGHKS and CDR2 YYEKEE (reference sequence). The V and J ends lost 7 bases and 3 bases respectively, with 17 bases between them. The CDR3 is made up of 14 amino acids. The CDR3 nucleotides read TGTGCCAGCCGAGACCCCCGAAGAGGCTACGAGCAGTACTTC. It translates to CASRDPRRGYEQYF.

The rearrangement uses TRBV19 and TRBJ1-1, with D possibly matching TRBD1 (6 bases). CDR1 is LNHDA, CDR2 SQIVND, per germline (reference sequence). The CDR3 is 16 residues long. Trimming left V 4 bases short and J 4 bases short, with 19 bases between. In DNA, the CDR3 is TGTGCCAGTAGTACACCGCGGACAGCTTTCATCACTGAAGCTTTCTTT. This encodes CASSTPRTAFITEAFF.

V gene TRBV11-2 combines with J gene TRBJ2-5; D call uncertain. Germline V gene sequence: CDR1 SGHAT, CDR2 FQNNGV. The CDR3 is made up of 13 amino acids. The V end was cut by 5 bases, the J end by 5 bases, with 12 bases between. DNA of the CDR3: TGTGCCAGCAGCACGGTTGGTTGGGAGACCCAGTACTTC. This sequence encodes CASSTVGWETQYF.

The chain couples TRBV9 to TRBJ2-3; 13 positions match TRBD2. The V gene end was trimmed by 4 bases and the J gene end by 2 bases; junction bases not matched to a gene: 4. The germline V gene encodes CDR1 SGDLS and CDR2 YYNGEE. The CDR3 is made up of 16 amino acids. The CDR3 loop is CASSPGTSGTTDTQYF. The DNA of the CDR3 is TGTGCCAGCAGCCCCGGGACTAGCGGGACCACAGATACGCAGTATTTT.

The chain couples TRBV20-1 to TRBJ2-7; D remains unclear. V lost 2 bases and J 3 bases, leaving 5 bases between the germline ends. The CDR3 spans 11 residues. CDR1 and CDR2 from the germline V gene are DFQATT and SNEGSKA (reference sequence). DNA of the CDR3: TGCAGTGCTAGAACCTACTACGAGCAGTACTTC. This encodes CSARTYYEQYF.

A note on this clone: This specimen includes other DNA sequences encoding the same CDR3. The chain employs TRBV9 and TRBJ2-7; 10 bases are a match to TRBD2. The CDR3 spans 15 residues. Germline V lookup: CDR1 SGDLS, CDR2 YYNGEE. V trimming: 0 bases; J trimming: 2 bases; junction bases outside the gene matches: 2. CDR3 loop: CASSVGSGGAYEQYF. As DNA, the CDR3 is TGTGCCAGCAGCGTAGGAAGCGGGGGGGCCTACGAGCAGTACTTC.